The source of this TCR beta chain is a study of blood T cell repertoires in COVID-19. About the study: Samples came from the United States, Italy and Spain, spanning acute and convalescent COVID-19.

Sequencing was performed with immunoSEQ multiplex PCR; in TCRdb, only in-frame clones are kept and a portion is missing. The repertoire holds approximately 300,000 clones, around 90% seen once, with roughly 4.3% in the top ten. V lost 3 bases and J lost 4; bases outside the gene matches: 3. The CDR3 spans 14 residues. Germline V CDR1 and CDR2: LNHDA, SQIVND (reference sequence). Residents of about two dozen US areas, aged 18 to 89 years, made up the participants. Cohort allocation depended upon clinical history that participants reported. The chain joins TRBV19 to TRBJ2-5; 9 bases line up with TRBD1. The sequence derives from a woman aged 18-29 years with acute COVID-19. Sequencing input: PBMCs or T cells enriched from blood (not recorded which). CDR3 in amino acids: CASSIDRGGETQYF. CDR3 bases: TGTGCCAGTAGTATCGACAGGGGGGGAGAGACCCAGTACTTC.